This T cell receptor (beta chain) appears in the sequencing data of a study of technical replicates of blood from a handful of donors. Using immunoSEQ multiplex PCR, the repertoire was profiled, and TCRdb retains in-frame clones only, with some absent. This table holds roughly 80,000 clones, around 93% found once. V was trimmed by 5 bases and J by 0 bases, leaving 11 bases between them. Germline CDR1 reads SGHVS; CDR2 reads FNYEAQ. The CDR3 totals 14 residues. This sequence originates from a human donor in good health. The chain recombines TRBV7-6 with TRBJ2-7; D ambiguous. Input material: T cells isolated from PBMCs. CDR3 coding DNA: TGTGCCAGCAGCCGCGGATACCGCTCCTACGAGCAGTACTTC. Translated: CASSRGYRSYEQYF.